The sequence of this T cell receptor beta chain was determined in a study of T-cell memory formation after mild COVID-19. Study-wide results and caveats: CD4/CD8 balance characterized clones contracting day 15 to 85, and CD4+ skew characterized later expanders.

V was shortened by 3 bases and J by 4 bases, with 12 bases between the two germline ends. The CDR3 is 15 amino acids. MiXCR, applied by TCRdb to the 5' RACE reads, yields one record per CDR3 protein. This repertoire shows about 340,000 distinct CDR3 sequences, about 15% found once; its top ten account for about 22%. In regard to this clonotype: The antigen is unknown.

This TCR derives from a man aged 18 to 30 who had mild COVID-19 (a few samples of this study predate the infection). Cell type and time point are not known. The rearrangement joins TRBV12-3 or TRBV12-4 to TRBJ1-4; no reliable D call. Sequencing was performed on PBMCs or a T cell subset sorted from them (not recorded which). CDR3 nucleotides: TGTGCCAGCAGTTTTTCCCTTCCGGTTAATGAAAAACTGTTTTTT. Residues: CASSFSLPVNEKLFF.